This TCR beta chain originates from a study of blood T cell repertoires in COVID-19. The overall study: The samples span acute and convalescent COVID-19 from the United States, Italy and Spain.

CDR1 and CDR2 from the germline V gene are MNHEY and SVGAGI. CDR3 size: 15 residues. The V end was cut by 4 bases, the J end by 1 base, with 14 bases between. Clones were sequenced by immunoSEQ multiplex PCR, and TCRdb holds only the in-frame ones, with some missing. The sample records tens of thousands of clones, over 65% being singletons. The sequence came from a woman aged 55-70 years with acute or convalescent COVID-19. The chain is built from TRBV6-5 and TRBJ2-7; D is uncertain. The sequenced sample was peripheral blood. The CDR3 protein is CASSSGSSTSYEQYF. The CDR3 region has the DNA TGTGCCAGCAGTTCAGGCTCCAGTACGTCCTACGAGCAGTACTTC.